This T cell receptor (beta chain) came from a study of human versus mouse CDR3 diversity and MHC coevolution. Remarks on this clone: No antigen is known for it.

Whole-study results and caveats: iCHAO1 estimated the human TCR beta repertoire at 1.6 million or so clonotypes. Mice had fewer CDR3 deletions and insertions than humans on average.

Method: immunoSEQ multiplex PCR; TCRdb's copy keeps in-frame clones and lacks some. The data show about 77,000 clones, about nine tenths seen once. The sample taken for sequencing was naive CD4+ T cells from blood. Documented subset: CD45RO-negative CD62L-positive naive CD4 T cells. The receptor comes from a person aged 25 to 69 in good health.

This chain's CDR3 is CASSYYYTGDRSGYTF. Here the CDR3 DNA reads TGTGCCAGCAGTTACTACTACACAGGGGATAGGAGTGGCTACACCTTC. The chain carries TRBV6-5 and TRBJ1-2, with TRBD1 identical over 7 bases. CDR3 size: 16 residues. CDR1 is MNHEY and CDR2 is SVGAGI in the germline V gene. The V gene end was trimmed by 1 base and the J gene end by 7 bases; junction bases not matched to a gene: 12.